Shown below are 5 T cell receptor beta chains from a single sample sequenced in a study of T cell responses to AZD1222 COVID-19 vaccine. Clones were read by immunoSEQ multiplex PCR, and TCRdb kept only the in-frame ones, dropping some. Found here are about 140,000 clones, approximately 89% of them singletons; the top ten hold approximately 4.5%. The specimen was peripheral blood, collected on day 0 of AZD1222 vaccination. Source of these receptors: an adult in good health.

The chain's CDR3 is CASSTQQGGNTEAFF. The CDR3 nucleotides read TGTGCCAGCAGCACTCAGCAGGGGGGAAACACTGAAGCTTTCTTT. This sequence joins TRBV7-8 and TRBJ1-1; 7 bases agree with TRBD1. V lost 5 bases to trimming and J lost 2 bases; unmatched junction nucleotides: 8. Per the germline V gene, CDR1 is SGHVS and CDR2 is FQNEAQ. The CDR3 has 15 residues.

V usage is TRBV5-1 and J usage is TRBJ2-5; D is undetermined. The V end lost 7 bases, the J end lost 0 bases, and 13 bases lay between the germline ends. The CDR3 length is 14 residues. Germline values: CDR1 SGHRS, CDR2 YFSETQ. The CDR3: CASASRWYQETQYF. CDR3 coding DNA: TGCGCCAGCGCCTCTCGGTGGTACCAAGAGACCCAGTACTTC.

The V gene is TRBV5-4, the J gene TRBJ2-5; 7 bases are a match to TRBD2. V shed 0 bases and J 3 bases; nucleotides not matched to a gene: 8. This CDR3 spans 16 amino acids. Looked up from germline, CDR1 is SGHNT and CDR2 is YYREEE (reference sequence). Here the CDR3 DNA reads TGTGCCAGCAGCTTGGGCGGGGGAGATCAAAAAGAGACCCAGTACTTC. The encoded protein is CASSLGGGDQKETQYF.

V is TRBV13 and J is TRBJ2-7; tentative D call: TRBD1 (5 bases). The CDR3 totals 14 residues. The V and J ends lost 6 bases and 6 bases respectively, with 18 bases between them. Germline CDR1 PRHDT, CDR2 FYEKMQ (reference sequence). The CDR3 DNA reads as TGTGCCAGCAGGCTAAGGGGCGCACGAGGCGAGCAGTACTTC. Translated, it gives CASRLRGARGEQYF. Full variable domain (outside the CDR3, taken from reference TRBV13 and TRBJ2-7): AAGVIQSPRHLIKEKRETATLKCYPIPRHDTVYWYQQGPGQDPQFLISFYEKMQSDKGSIPDRFSAQQFSDYHSELNMSSLELGDSALYFCASRLRGARGEQYFGPGTRLTVT.

This clone was seen just once. The rearrangement links TRBV4-2 to TRBJ2-7; 7 nucleotides line up with TRBD1. CDR1 is LGHNA, CDR2 YNFKEQ, per germline. The CDR3 consists of 13 residues. Germline trimming cut 4 bases from V and 7 bases from J; bases unmatched to any gene: 7. The CDR3 bases are TGTGCCAGCAGCCGGGGACAGAACGAGGAGCAGTACTTC. Translation: CASSRGQNEEQYF.